Below, 18 T cell receptor beta chains from the same sample are listed, as sequenced in a study of cytomegalovirus exposure and HLA in healthy donors (dated by TCRdb to between 2016 and 2019). The library came from the immunoSEQ multiplex PCR assay. For the multiplex PCR, a mixture combining 60 forward primers for TCR Vbeta segments and 13 reverse primers for TCR Jbeta segments was used. Here the immuneACCESS table is served through TCRdb, limited to in-frame sequences with V and J called. Missing clones are a known gap in these copies; in checked studies unresolved V genes cover under half, and the rest lacks a known reason. For this sample there are 95,000 to 150,000 clones; 78% appear just once. The biggest ten clones account for approximately 3.5% of the sample. The material sequenced was PBMCs. The receptors derive from a young woman in good health and CMV-seropositive.

This clone has a handful of counts. The chain couples TRBV7-9 to TRBJ1-6; 8 nucleotides line up with TRBD1. V dropped 5 bases and J dropped 9; count of bases not matched to a gene: 6. Per the germline V gene, CDR1 is SEHNR and CDR2 is FQNEAQ (reference sequence). CDR3 length: 14 residues. CDR3 nucleotides: TGTGCCAGCAGCATTCAGGGGGCGGGTTCACCCCTCCACTTT. It translates to CASSIQGAGSPLHF.

The V gene is TRBV2, the J gene TRBJ2-2, with D possibly being TRBD1 (5 bases). This CDR3 is 11 amino acids long. Germline V gene data show CDR1 as SNHLY and CDR2 as FYNNEI. Trimming removed 6 bases at V and 6 bases at J, with 5 bases between. CDR3 region: CASSRAGELFF. The CDR3 DNA reads TGTGCCAGCAGCAGGGCCGGGGAGCTGTTTTTT.

This clone was counted only a few times. The CDR3 here is CASSPPGRQFASGYTF. As DNA, the CDR3 is TGTGCCAGCAGTCCCCCCGGCCGACAATTTGCAAGCGGCTACACCTTC. The chain combines TRBV28 with TRBJ1-2; no reliable D call. The CDR3 totals 16 residues. Trimming took off 5 bases at V and 8 bases at J, with 24 bases between the two ends. From germline, CDR1 is MDHEN and CDR2 SYDVKM.

This chain joins TRBV14 and TRBJ2-3; TRBD2 might be the D (6 bases). Germline V gene lookup returns CDR1 SGHDN and CDR2 FVKESK. V lost 5 bases, J lost 6 bases, and 15 bases lay in between. The CDR3 is 14 amino acids. CDR3 bases: TGTGCCAGCAGCGATAGCGGTTTCGTTGATACGCAGTATTTT. Its protein is CASSDSGFVDTQYF.

This clone was observed once. V gene TRBV5-1 combines with J gene TRBJ2-7, with 10 bases aligning to TRBD1. The CDR3 is 12 amino acids. The V gene end was trimmed by 4 bases and the J gene end by 12 bases; junction bases not matched to a gene: 7. Looked up from germline, CDR1 is SGHRS and CDR2 is YFSETQ. The CDR3 DNA follows: TGCGCCAGCAGCGGGGGACAGGGGATGGCGTACTTC. The encoded protein is CASSGGQGMAYF.

The chain combines TRBV5-4 with TRBJ1-6; a weak D match, TRBD1 (6 bases). This CDR3 region has 15 residues. Germline V lookup: CDR1 SGHNT, CDR2 YYREEE (reference sequence). V was shortened by 0 bases and J by 2 bases, with 6 bases between the two germline ends. The CDR3 DNA reads as TGTGCCAGCAGCTTGGACAGGGCCTATAATTCACCCCTCCACTTT. This translates into CASSLDRAYNSPLHF.

A few counts support this clone. The chain has TRBV9 and TRBJ2-1; D is unclear. Germline-derived CDR1 and CDR2 are SGDLS and YYNGEE. The V end lost 1 base, the J end lost 2 bases, and 13 bases lay between the germline ends. This CDR3 comprises 16 residues. The DNA for the CDR3 is TGTGCCAGCAGCGTAAGGATCCAGACAACCTACAATGAGCAGTTCTTC. Protein sequence: CASSVRIQTTYNEQFF.

J is TRBJ2-1 and V is TRBV4-1, with D perhaps TRBD2 (7 bases). The CDR3 is made up of 11 amino acids. Germline CDR1 MGHRA, CDR2 YSYEKL. CDR3: CASRGANEQFF. CDR3 in DNA: TGCGCTTCCCGGGGGGCCAATGAGCAGTTCTTC.

The chain is built from TRBV5-4 and TRBJ1-1; TRBD1 might be the D (5 bases). The V end was cut by 4 bases, the J end by 7 bases, with 17 bases between. This CDR3 contains 14 residues. Germline values: CDR1 SGHNT, CDR2 YYREEE (reference sequence). The CDR3 DNA sequence: TGTGCCAGCAGCCGCGGCGGGGGTCTTTTTGAAGCTTTCTTT. It is translated as CASSRGGGLFEAFF.

The chain couples TRBV7-2 to TRBJ1-6; 10 nucleotides match TRBD1. CDR1 and CDR2 (germline): SGHTA, FQGNSA. The CDR3 is 14 residues long. V lost 6 bases and J lost 10; bases outside the gene matches: 6. The CDR3 here is CASSKDRGQSPLHF. CDR3 sequence (DNA): TGTGCCAGCAGTAAAGACAGGGGGCAATCACCCCTCCACTTT.

CDR3 amino acids: CASTTQLASCEQYF. The CDR3, as DNA: TGTGCCAGCACCACTCAGCTGGCTAGCTGCGAGCAGTACTTC. The chain couples TRBV5-4 to TRBJ2-7; TRBD2 might be the D (5 bases). CDR1 SGHNT and CDR2 YYREEE come from the germline V gene (reference sequence). The CDR3 has 14 amino acids. Trimming removed 6 bases at V and 6 bases at J, with 19 bases between.

V is TRBV19 and J is TRBJ1-6; D possibly corresponds to TRBD1 (6 bases). V was clipped by 7 bases and J by 9 bases, with 13 bases between them. Germline V gene sequence: CDR1 LNHDA, CDR2 SQIVND (reference sequence). The CDR3 consists of 13 residues. DNA for the CDR3: TGTGCCAGTATGGGGGGGGCTGGTTCACCCCTCCACTTT. This sequence encodes CASMGGAGSPLHF. Full variable domain (outside the CDR3, taken from reference TRBV19 and TRBJ1-6): DGGITQSPKYLFRKEGQNVTLSCEQNLNHDAMYWYRQDPGQGLRLIYYSQIVNDFQKGDIAEGYSVSREKKESFPLTVTSAQKNPTAFYLCASMGGAGSPLHFGNGTRLTVT.

The rearrangement links TRBV28 to TRBJ1-6; 7 bases are a match to TRBD1. The CDR3 is 16 amino acids. V was pared by 1 base and J by 10 bases, with 10 bases of the junction left unmatched. Germline V gene data show CDR1 as MDHEN and CDR2 as SYDVKM. DNA of the CDR3: TGTGCCAGCAGTTTATTAGGCGGAGGGGGCGGGTCACCCCTCCACTTT. As protein: CASSLLGGGGGSPLHF.

The V call is TRBV12-5, the J call TRBJ1-5; 8 bases line up with TRBD1. The germline gives CDR1 LGHNT, CDR2 FRNRAP. This CDR3 contains 16 residues. Trimming at V came to 1 base and at J to 7 bases, leaving 9 bases not matched to a gene. CDR3 nucleotide sequence: TGTGCTAGTGGTTTGGGTACCAGGGGGCGGGGGCAGCCCCAGCATTTT. Protein product: CASGLGTRGRGQPQHF.

This chain uses TRBV19 with TRBJ1-1, with D uncertain. Germline V gives CDR1 LNHDA, CDR2 SQIVND (reference sequence). Between the trimmed V and J ends, which lost 5 bases and 6 bases, there was a span of 16 bases. CDR3 size: 14 residues. As DNA, the CDR3 is TGTGCCAGTAGTCCACGACTTATGCATTCTGAAGCTTTCTTT. This encodes CASSPRLMHSEAFF.

This chain joins TRBV4-2 and TRBJ2-3; 7 bases agree with TRBD1. The V and J ends lost 4 bases and 6 bases, in that order; junction bases with no gene match: 10. CDR1 is LGHNA and CDR2 is YNFKEQ in the germline V gene. The CDR3 is made up of 15 amino acids. The CDR3 bases are TGTGCCAGCAGCCCGGTTGAGGGGGCAGTGGATACGCAGTATTTT. The encoded protein is CASSPVEGAVDTQYF.

This clone turned up a few times. This chain joins TRBV14 and TRBJ1-3; D gene uncertain. Trimming left V 5 bases short and J 1 base short, with 12 bases between. CDR1 and CDR2 from the germline V gene are SGHDN and FVKESK. The CDR3 runs to 15 residues. CDR3 DNA sequence: TGTGCCAGCAGCGACGGGATAAGGTCTGGAAACACCATATATTTT. This sequence encodes CASSDGIRSGNTIYF.

In nucleotides, the CDR3 is TGTGCCAGTAGTACGGTGGACACCAACACTGAAGCTTTCTTT. Translation: CASSTVDTNTEAFF. The chain couples TRBV19 to TRBJ1-1; maybe TRBD1 (5 bases). Trimming pared 4 bases from V and 2 bases from J, leaving 11 bases between. The germline V gene has CDR1 LNHDA and CDR2 SQIVND (reference sequence). The CDR3 runs 14 residues.